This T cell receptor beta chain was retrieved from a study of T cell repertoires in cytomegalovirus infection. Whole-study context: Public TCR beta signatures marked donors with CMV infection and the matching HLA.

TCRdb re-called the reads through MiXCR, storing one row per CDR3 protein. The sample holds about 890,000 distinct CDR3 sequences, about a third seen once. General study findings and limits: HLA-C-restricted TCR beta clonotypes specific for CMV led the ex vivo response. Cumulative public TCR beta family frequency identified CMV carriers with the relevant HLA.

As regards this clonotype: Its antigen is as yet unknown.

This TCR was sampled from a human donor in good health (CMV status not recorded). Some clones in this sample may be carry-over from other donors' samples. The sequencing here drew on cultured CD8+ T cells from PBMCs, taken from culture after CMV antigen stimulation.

CDR3 DNA sequence: TGTGCCAGTAGTCCCAGGGGACCGGGGCACACCATATATTTT. It translates to CASSPRGPGHTIYF. This rearrangement joins TRBV19 to TRBJ1-3; TRBD1 is a possible D gene (6 bases). The CDR3 runs 14 residues. Germline loops: CDR1 LNHDA, CDR2 SQIVND (reference sequence). V lost 5 bases and J 8 bases, leaving 16 bases between the germline ends.